This T cell receptor beta chain was recorded in a study of T-cell reconstitution after alpha-beta-depleted transplantation in children. The sample holds many counts of this clonotype. Its antigen is not identified. Using unique molecular identifiers, the investigators prepared the TCRbeta library. TCRdb passed the PCR reads through MiXCR, listing each CDR3 protein once. The sample includes over 200,000 distinct CDR3 sequences, approximately 11% of them seen just once. Germline assignment: CDR1 SGHRS and CDR2 YFSETQ. This CDR3 has 13 residues. Between the trimmed V and J ends, which lost 4 bases and 5 bases, there was a span of 10 bases. The study, taken as a whole, reports: It was newly produced T cells that mostly accounted for T-cell counts and diversity one year after transplant. Reportedly, only several hundred clones from non-depleted graft cells drove alpha-beta T-cell counts at about two months. Day-60 TCRbeta diversity that was high in some patients was derived from surviving recipient T cells and thymic progenitors.

The starting material was PBMCs, obtained before TCRalphabeta/CD19-depleted stem cell transplant. The receptor was derived from a child younger than two with acute myeloid leukemia, due to receive a stem cell transplant. The rearrangement joins TRBV5-1 to TRBJ2-1; D possibly corresponds to TRBD1 (6 bases). The CDR3 protein is CASSPQGNNEQFF. Here the CDR3 DNA reads TGCGCCAGCAGCCCGCAGGGGAACAATGAGCAGTTCTTC.